This TCR beta chain derives from a study of T cells in Graves' hyperthyroidism and ophthalmopathy (dated by TCRdb to the late 2010s). Study-level background: Peripheral blood was collected at initial diagnosis, before any treatment. The study also compared thyroid tissue and blood T-cell repertoires from several Graves' hyperthyroidism patients. According to the paper, TCR Vbeta CDR3 sequencing was carried out on 135 peripheral blood samples, which came from approximately 41 ophthalmopathy, roughly 75 hyperthyroidism and approximately 17 progressor patients. For training and testing, the 80 to 100 patients in the discovery cohort were randomly divided in a 7:3 ratio. To identify distinguishing TCR V-J signatures, a discovery cohort of 90 to 100 patients was used, comprising 43 with Graves' ophthalmopathy and around 57 with stable Graves' hyperthyroidism. Prospective prediction of ophthalmopathy was tested in an independent validation cohort consisting of under 20 hyperthyroidism patients and approximately 16 patients who later progressed to ophthalmopathy. Once sampling was done, hyperthyroidism patients were given methimazole at a starting dose of 30 mg daily, whereas ophthalmopathy patients were given high-dose intravenous methylprednisolone. Paper-wide results and their limitations: During validation, the model predicted progression to ophthalmopathy a median of about 5.9 months ahead of onset, with almost 71% sensitivity and 72% to 80% specificity. A model built on a 13 V-J signature distinguished ophthalmopathy from stable hyperthyroidism, reaching 85% to 90% sensitivity and about 81% specificity in cross-validation and 80%/75% in testing. Blood samples also contained most of the expanded thyroid clonotypes (frequency above 0.001), which suggests that blood repertoires may reflect thyroid immune responses. Sample size was not statistically predetermined, and blinding of investigators to group allocation was not performed.

Amplification of TCR beta CDR3 regions was carried out from RNA transcripts. The TCR CDR3 was subjected to a first round of RT-PCR using the HTBI primer set and the Qiagen OneStep RT-PCR kit. Libraries were constructed in a second round of multiplex PCR, after which size selection and purification were carried out. Libraries were sequenced paired-end with 100 bp reads on an Illumina HiSeq2000. Regarding the original processing steps: SOAPnuke was used to process the raw data, throwing out any read that contained adapters or uncalled bases, had a mean Phred below 15, or lacked an exact constant-primer or identifier match. High-quality paired reads were merged using COPE v1.2.5, and each unique nucleotide sequence was defined as a clonotype. MiTCR v1.1 was used to align the clonotypes against IMGT TRBV, TRBD and TRBJ reference segments. Analysis was restricted to V-J combinations with a frequency above 0.0001, which covered over 98% of repertoires. The TCS score was defined as F50 (clonal expansion) divided by E x V (chaos), with BLOSUM62-based TCRdist calculated between CDR3 peptides within each V-J. Welch's t-statistics and random forest reduced approximately 520 V-J features to some 14, which were used in a naive Bayes classifier (R e1071). TCRdb applied fastp at Q25 and MiXCR to the public reads, then kept only in-frame beta chains. Rows are combined by CDR3 protein, so each entry shows the most common genes and DNA. These V and J calls rely on TCRdb rather than the paper's analysis. Counted in this sample were about 640,000 distinct CDR3 sequences; about a fifth of them appeared once. The biggest ten clones account for roughly 30% of the sample.

V is cut by 0 bases and J by 7 bases, and the space between the germline ends is 6 bases. From the cysteine through the phenylalanine, the CDR3 covers 11 amino acids. The CDR3 DNA has 33 bases and is translated from base 1. CDR1 and CDR2, looked up from the germline V gene (reference sequence), are GTSNPN and SVGIG. As concerns this clonotype: Its antigen is not yet known. Within one base of it there is no much larger clone, and no base qualities were kept.

Moderately to severely active disease, a Clinical Activity Score of at least 3, a NOSPECS grade of at least 4, and a duration under 3 months were present in ophthalmopathy patients. Any patient with an uncontrolled infection, another autoimmune disease, pregnancy or lactation was excluded. Diagnoses were established on the basis of clinical symptoms, serum thyroxine and TRAb, thyroid ultrasound, and orbital computed tomography. Ficoll-Paque density gradient centrifugation was used to isolate PBMCs from 8.5 to 10 ml of fresh peripheral blood. Trizol reagent was used to extract total RNA, and RNA quality was then checked on an Agilent 2100 Bioanalyzer.

This TCR was sampled from a man younger than 45 with Graves' ophthalmopathy. Input material: blood. The rearrangement combines TRBV30 with TRBJ2-5; TRBD1 could be the D gene, as 6 bases match. CDR3 protein: CAWSVQGTQYF. The DNA sequence follows: TGTGCCTGGAGTGTACAGGGGACCCAGTACTTC. Extended through the reference TRBV30 and TRBJ2-5 proteins, this CDR3 yields the full variable domain: SQTIHQWPATLVQPVGSPLSLECTVEGTSNPNLYWYRQAAGRGLQLLFYSVGIGQISSEVPQNLSASRPQDRQFILSSKKLLLSDSGFYLCAWSVQGTQYFGPGTRLLVL.